The T cell receptor beta chain under discussion was sequenced for a study of spatial heterogeneity in lung cancer. About the research overall: Sequences of the beta chain were consistently detected in greater numbers than alpha-chain sequences.

Study-wide findings and caveats: Ubiquitous expanded tumor TCRs were seen in blood more at resection than at follow-up.

This clonotype was seen ten or more times. Its antigen is undetermined. MiXCR, run by TCRdb on the 5' RACE reads, gives a single entry per CDR3 protein. This sample has 25,000 or so distinct CDR3 sequences; approximately 4.6% occur once, and the top ten carry more than 4.5%. Sample time point: sample taken at primary tumor resection. Sequencing covered unsorted whole RNA taken from tumor, nontumor lung or frozen PBMC. The clonotype was recovered from a male donor with early-stage non-small cell lung cancer. This specimen consisted of PBMCs, obtained at surgery.

CDR3 nucleotides: TGTGCCAGCAGTCCCGGGACAGGGAGGGAGACCCAGTACTTC. Translating it yields CASSPGTGRETQYF. J is TRBJ2-5 and V is TRBV27; 9 nucleotides align to TRBD1. This CDR3 has 14 amino acids. Germline V lookup: CDR1 MNHEY, CDR2 SMNVEV (reference sequence). After removal of 5 bases from V and 5 bases from J, the junction contained 6 bases not matched to a gene.